The 25 T cell receptor beta chains presented below share a single source sample, sequenced in a study of monozygotic twins with inflammatory bowel disease. TCRdb reprocessed the 5' RACE reads and stores each CDR3 protein as one record, lacking DNA. Its clone listing holds approximately 340,000 distinct CDR3 sequences. The material sequenced was blood. These receptors were collected from a human donor with ulcerative colitis or Crohn's disease, or a healthy co-twin of an affected twin (not recorded which).

J is TRBJ1-5 and V is TRBV12-3 or TRBV12-4. The CDR3 contains 15 residues. The CDR3 region is CASSLSGFLGQPQHF.

The J gene is TRBJ2-5, the V gene TRBV25-1; the TCRdb call, TRBD1, lacks DNA for checking. The germline V gene has CDR1 MGHDK and CDR2 SYGVNS. This CDR3 has 16 residues. The CDR3 sequence: CASSDPLAGYGETQYF.

The chain is built from TRBV12-3 or TRBV12-4 and TRBJ2-1. This CDR3 is built from 13 residues. CDR3 protein: CASSPRRINEQFF.

The chain carries TRBV10-1 and TRBJ2-3; the D gene TCRdb calls, TRBD1, cannot be checked with no DNA. The CDR3 is 13 amino acids. Germline V gives CDR1 WNHNN, CDR2 SYGVQD (reference sequence). CDR3 residues: CASSESQGDTQYF.

The rearrangement links TRBV12-3 or TRBV12-4 to TRBJ2-7. The CDR3 extends over 17 amino acids. CDR3 in amino acids: CASSPKYGRASSYEQYF.

V usage is TRBV24-1 and J usage is TRBJ2-1; absent DNA, TCRdb's TRBD1 call cannot be checked. The CDR3 spans 15 residues. Looked up from germline, CDR1 is KGHDR and CDR2 is SFDVKD. The CDR3: CATSSGQAPYNEQFF.

This chain joins TRBV20-1 and TRBJ2-7; with no DNA, the TCRdb D assignment of TRBD2 cannot be verified. The length of the CDR3 is 14 residues. The germline V gene has CDR1 DFQATT and CDR2 SNEGSKA (reference sequence). CDR3 loop: CSARDLREGYEQYF.

J is TRBJ2-2 and V is TRBV11-2; TCRdb outputs TRBD1, but without DNA this stays unchecked. CDR3 length equals 16 residues. The germline V gene has CDR1 SGHAT and CDR2 FQNNGV. The CDR3 reads CASSFPGARRTGELFF. The whole variable domain, filled in from reference TRBV11-2 and TRBJ2-2, reads EAGVAQSPRYKIIEKRQSVAFWCNPISGHATLYWYQQILGQGPKLLIQFQNNGVVDDSQLPKDRFSAERLKGVDSTLKIQPAKLEDSAVYLCASSFPGARRTGELFFGEGSRLTVL.

The chain joins TRBV10-3 to TRBJ2-7; there is no DNA to check the TCRdb D call of TRBD2. Per germline, CDR1 ENHRY and CDR2 SYGVKD. The CDR3 spans 16 residues. CDR3 sequence: CAISEGTSGSGGEQYF.

The chain has TRBV28 and TRBJ1-5. The CDR3 extends over 13 amino acids. Germline V gene data show CDR1 as MDHEN and CDR2 as SYDVKM. CDR3 amino acids: CASSHRANQPQHF.

This chain connects TRBV7-8 to TRBJ2-5; TCRdb reports TRBD1, a call that lacks DNA to check it against. Germline assignment: CDR1 SGHVS and CDR2 FQNEAQ. The CDR3 totals 13 residues. CDR3 in amino acids: CASLRTDQETQYF.

This chain links TRBV6-6 with TRBJ2-7. Germline V gene sequence: CDR1 MNHNY, CDR2 SVGAGI (reference sequence). The CDR3 totals 13 residues. CDR3 loop: CASTLGGFYEQYF.

V gene TRBV4-2 combines with J gene TRBJ1-5. CDR1 is LGHNA, CDR2 YNFKEQ, per germline. There are 13 residues in the CDR3. The chain's CDR3 is CASSQDVDQPQHF.

The chain is built from TRBV7-2 and TRBJ2-7; TCRdb outputs TRBD1, but without DNA this stays unchecked. CDR1 and CDR2 from the germline V gene are SGHTA and FQGNSA. The CDR3 runs to 13 residues. The CDR3 sequence: CASSPGREYEQYF. The variable domain in full, completed from reference TRBV7-2 and TRBJ2-7, reads GAGVSQSPSNKVTEKGKDVELRCDPISGHTALYWYRQSLGQGLEFLIYFQGNSAPDKSGLPSDRFSAERTGGSVSTLTIQRTQQEDSAVYLCASSPGREYEQYFGPGTRLTVT.

The chain recombines TRBV18 with TRBJ1-1; the D gene TCRdb calls, TRBD1, cannot be checked with no DNA. Germline values: CDR1 KGHSH, CDR2 LQKENI. The CDR3 runs 16 residues. This CDR3 is CASSPRVGGKDTEAFF.

The chain combines TRBV2 with TRBJ2-7; the D call of TRBD1 rests on TCRdb alone, since no DNA is present to check it. The germline gives CDR1 SNHLY, CDR2 FYNNEI. CDR3 length: 14 amino acids. CDR3 sequence reads: CASGKDRGTYEQYF.

This chain joins TRBV7-2 and TRBJ1-2. This CDR3 contains 14 residues. CDR1 SGHTA and CDR2 FQGNSA come from the germline V gene. CDR3 region: CASSLAGQLRGYTF. Full variable domain (remainder filled in from reference TRBV7-2 and TRBJ1-2): GAGVSQSPSNKVTEKGKDVELRCDPISGHTALYWYRQSLGQGLEFLIYFQGNSAPDKSGLPSDRFSAERTGGSVSTLTIQRTQQEDSAVYLCASSLAGQLRGYTFGSGTRLTVV.

The chain uses TRBV5-1 and TRBJ2-2; lacking DNA, the TRBD1 call made by TCRdb goes unchecked. This CDR3 is 14 amino acids long. CDR1 is SGHRS and CDR2 is YFSETQ in the germline V gene. CDR3 residues: CASVRDRATGELFF.

The V and J genes are TRBV28 and TRBJ1-1. Germline CDR1 and CDR2: MDHEN and SYDVKM. The CDR3 totals 11 residues. CDR3 residues: CATTSSFFAFF.

The V and J genes are TRBV10-3 and TRBJ2-5. CDR1 and CDR2 (germline): ENHRY, SYGVKD. The length of the CDR3 is 14 residues. CDR3 sequence: CAISDTAAQETQYF.

The rearrangement joins TRBV4-3 to TRBJ1-2; TCRdb designates TRBD1, a call that cannot be tested without DNA. The CDR3 length is 16 residues. CDR1 is LGHNA and CDR2 is YSLEER in the germline V gene. The CDR3 loop reads CASSQEGVTGHYGYTF.

The chain recombines TRBV29-1 with TRBJ1-6. CDR1 is SQVTM, CDR2 ANQGSEA, per germline. The CDR3 length is 13 residues. The CDR3 protein is CSVAMERHSPLHF.

V is TRBV7-2 and J is TRBJ2-3; TCRdb designates TRBD2, a call that cannot be tested without DNA. The CDR3 has 15 amino acids. Germline values: CDR1 SGHTA, CDR2 FQGNSA. CDR3 amino acids: CASSRGAETIDTQYF.

The chain uses TRBV5-1 and TRBJ2-7; as DNA is missing, the TRBD2 call by TCRdb cannot be tested. This CDR3 has 17 amino acids. CDR1 and CDR2 (germline): SGHRS, YFSETQ. The CDR3 sequence is CASSLFPTSENSYEQYF.

The chain is built from TRBV5-1 and TRBJ1-2. The CDR3 consists of 15 residues. CDR1 and CDR2 (germline): SGHRS, YFSETQ. CDR3 amino acids: CASSLGHAPDYGYTF.